This TCR beta chain was sequenced during a study of human T cells and chemical hapten exposure. The ends were cut back, 3 bases at V and 2 bases at J, with 17 bases in the middle. This CDR3 spans 16 amino acids. Germline CDR1 ENHRY, CDR2 SYGVKD. One entry per CDR3 protein, called by TCRdb with MiXCR from the RACE reads. The sample holds more than 95,000 distinct CDR3 sequences, roughly a quarter seen once. As to time point: patch test 3, about 24 weeks after DPC sensitization. The treatment is: therapeutic diphenylcyclopropenone sensitization with weekly scalp DPC. The clonotype originates from a man aged 35 to 55 with alopecia areata. Some clones in this sample may be carry-over from other donors' samples. The V gene is TRBV10-3, the J gene TRBJ2-7; D gene unclear. The sequencing used whole blood, collected in connection with sensitization to the hapten diphenylcyclopropenone (DPC). CDR3: CAISDSGFGRTYEQYF. CDR3 nucleotides: TGTGCCATCAGTGATTCCGGTTTCGGGCGGACCTACGAGCAGTACTTC.